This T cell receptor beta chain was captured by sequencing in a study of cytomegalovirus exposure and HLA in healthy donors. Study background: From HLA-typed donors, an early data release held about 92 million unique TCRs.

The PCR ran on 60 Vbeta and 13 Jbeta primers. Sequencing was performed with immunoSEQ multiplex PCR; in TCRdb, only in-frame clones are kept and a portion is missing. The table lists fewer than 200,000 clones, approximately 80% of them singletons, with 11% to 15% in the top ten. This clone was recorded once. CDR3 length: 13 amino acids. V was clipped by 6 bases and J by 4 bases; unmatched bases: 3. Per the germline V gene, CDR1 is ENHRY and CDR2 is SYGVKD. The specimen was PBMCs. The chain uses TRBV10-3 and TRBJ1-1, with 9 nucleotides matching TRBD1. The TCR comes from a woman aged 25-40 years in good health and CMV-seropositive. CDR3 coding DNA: TGTGCCATCAGAGGGGACAGGGTCACTGAAGCTTTCTTT. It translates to CAIRGDRVTEAFF.